The T cell receptor beta chain described here comes from a study of T cell changes during pregnancy in multiple sclerosis. Using immunoSEQ multiplex PCR, the repertoire was profiled, and TCRdb retains in-frame clones only, with some absent. This table holds about 87,000 clones, approximately 92% found once. V gave up 4 bases and J gave up 5 bases; unmatched junction bases: 13. There are 18 residues in the CDR3. Per the germline V gene, CDR1 is SQVTM and CDR2 is ANQGSEA. Sequenced material: peripheral blood, taken in the third trimester of pregnancy. The chain joins TRBV29-1 to TRBJ2-1; 14 bases agree with TRBD2. The receptor comes from a female donor in good health, enrolled as a control in a pregnancy study. The CDR3 sequence: CSVVGFGLAGGDHNEQFF. For the CDR3, the DNA is TGCAGCGTTGTGGGGTTCGGACTAGCGGGAGGAGACCACAATGAGCAGTTCTTC.